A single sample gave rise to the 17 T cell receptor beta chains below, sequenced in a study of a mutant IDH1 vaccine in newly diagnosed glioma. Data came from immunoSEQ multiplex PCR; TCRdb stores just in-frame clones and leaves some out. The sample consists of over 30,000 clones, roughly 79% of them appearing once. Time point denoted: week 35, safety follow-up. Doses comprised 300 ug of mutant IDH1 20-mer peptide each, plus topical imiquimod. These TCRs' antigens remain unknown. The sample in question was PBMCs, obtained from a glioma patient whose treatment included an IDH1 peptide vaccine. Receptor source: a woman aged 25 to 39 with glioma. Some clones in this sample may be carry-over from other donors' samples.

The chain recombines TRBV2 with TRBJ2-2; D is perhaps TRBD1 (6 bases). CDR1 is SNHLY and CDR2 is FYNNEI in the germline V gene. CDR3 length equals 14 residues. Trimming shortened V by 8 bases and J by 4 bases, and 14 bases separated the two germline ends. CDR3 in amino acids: CASLGGEGTGELFF. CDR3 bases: TGTGCCAGCCTAGGGGGAGAGGGCACCGGGGAGCTGTTTTTT.

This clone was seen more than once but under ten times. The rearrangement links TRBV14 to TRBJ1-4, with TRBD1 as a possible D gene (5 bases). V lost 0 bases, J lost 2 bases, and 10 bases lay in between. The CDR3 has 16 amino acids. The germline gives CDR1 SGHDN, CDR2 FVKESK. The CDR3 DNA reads TGTGCCAGCAGCCAAGAGTTGAGGGGCACTAATGAAAAACTGTTTTTT. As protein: CASSQELRGTNEKLFF.

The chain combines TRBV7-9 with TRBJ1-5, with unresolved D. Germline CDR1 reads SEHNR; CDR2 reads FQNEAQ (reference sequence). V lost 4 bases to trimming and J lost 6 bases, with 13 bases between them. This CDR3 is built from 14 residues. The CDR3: CASSSGGRGQPQHF. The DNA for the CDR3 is TGTGCCAGCAGCTCAGGCGGGCGCGGTCAGCCCCAGCATTTT.

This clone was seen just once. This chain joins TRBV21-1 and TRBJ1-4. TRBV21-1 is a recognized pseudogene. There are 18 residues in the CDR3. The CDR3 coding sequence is TGTGCCAGCAGCAAAGAGCGGAACCCGCCACTAAAATTTAATGTATCGGGATTT. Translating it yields CASSKERNPPLKFNVSGF.

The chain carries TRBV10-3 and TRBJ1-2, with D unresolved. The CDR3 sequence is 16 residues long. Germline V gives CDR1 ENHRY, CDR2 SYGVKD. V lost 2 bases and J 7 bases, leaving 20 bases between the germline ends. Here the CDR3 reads CAISEPLDTRGSGYTF. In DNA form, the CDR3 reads TGTGCCATCAGTGAGCCCCTCGACACCCGCGGATCTGGCTACACCTTC.

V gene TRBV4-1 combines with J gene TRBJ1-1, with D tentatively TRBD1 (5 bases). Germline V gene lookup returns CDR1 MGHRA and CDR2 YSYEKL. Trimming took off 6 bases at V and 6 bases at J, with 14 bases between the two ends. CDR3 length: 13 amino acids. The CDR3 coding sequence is TGCGCCAGCAGGGACGTCGGGGGGGCTGAAGCTTTCTTT. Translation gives CASRDVGGAEAFF.

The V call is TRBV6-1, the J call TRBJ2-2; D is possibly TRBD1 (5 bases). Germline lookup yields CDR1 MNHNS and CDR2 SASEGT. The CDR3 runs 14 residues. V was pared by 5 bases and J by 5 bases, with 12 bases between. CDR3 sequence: CASSRQGMTGELFF. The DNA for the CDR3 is TGTGCCAGCAGTCGGCAGGGTATGACCGGGGAGCTGTTTTTT.

The CDR3, as DNA: TGTGCCAGCAGCCCTCTTAAGGACAATGAGCAGTTCTTC. Protein sequence: CASSPLKDNEQFF. J is TRBJ2-1 and V is TRBV13, with unresolved D. Per the germline V gene, CDR1 is PRHDT and CDR2 is FYEKMQ (reference sequence). Trimming removed 5 bases from V and 5 bases from J, with 10 bases in between. The CDR3 extends over 13 amino acids.

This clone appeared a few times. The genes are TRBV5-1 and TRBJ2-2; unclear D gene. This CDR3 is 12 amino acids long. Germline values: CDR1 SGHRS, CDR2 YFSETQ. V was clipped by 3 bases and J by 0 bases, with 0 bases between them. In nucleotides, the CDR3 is TGCGCCAGCAGCTCGAACACCGGGGAGCTGTTTTTT. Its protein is CASSSNTGELFF.

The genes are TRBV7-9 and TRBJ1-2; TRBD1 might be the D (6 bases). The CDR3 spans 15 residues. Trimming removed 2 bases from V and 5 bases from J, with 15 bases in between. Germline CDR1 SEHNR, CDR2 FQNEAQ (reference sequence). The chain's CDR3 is CASSLYAGARYGYTF. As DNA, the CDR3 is TGTGCCAGCAGCTTATACGCAGGGGCACGTTATGGCTACACCTTC.

In DNA form, the CDR3 reads TGTGCCAGCAGCCCCAGATCTGGACCCCAGCATTTT. This translates into CASSPRSGPQHF. The V gene is TRBV5-7, the J gene TRBJ1-5, with D hard to call. TRBV5-7 is an ORF, and what it does is uncertain. The CDR3 consists of 12 residues. V was cut by 4 bases and J by 10 bases, with 12 bases left in between.

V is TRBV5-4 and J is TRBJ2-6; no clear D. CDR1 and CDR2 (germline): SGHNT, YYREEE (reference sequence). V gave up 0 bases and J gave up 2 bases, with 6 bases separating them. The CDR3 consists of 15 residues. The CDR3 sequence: CASSLGRTGANVLTF. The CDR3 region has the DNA TGTGCCAGCAGCTTGGGACGGACTGGGGCCAACGTCCTGACTTTC. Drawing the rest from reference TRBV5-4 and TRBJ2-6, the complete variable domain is ETGVTQSPTHLIKTRGQQVTLRCSSQSGHNTVSWYQQALGQGPQFIFQYYREEENGRGNFPPRFSGLQFPNYSSELNVNALELDDSALYLCASSLGRTGANVLTFGAGSRLTVL.

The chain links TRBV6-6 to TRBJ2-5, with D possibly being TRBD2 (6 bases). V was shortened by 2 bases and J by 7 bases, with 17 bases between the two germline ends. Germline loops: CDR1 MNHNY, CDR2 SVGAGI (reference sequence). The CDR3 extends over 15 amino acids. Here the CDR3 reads CASSYGVAVMGTQYF. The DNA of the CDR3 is TGTGCCAGCAGTTACGGGGTAGCGGTCATGGGGACCCAGTACTTC.

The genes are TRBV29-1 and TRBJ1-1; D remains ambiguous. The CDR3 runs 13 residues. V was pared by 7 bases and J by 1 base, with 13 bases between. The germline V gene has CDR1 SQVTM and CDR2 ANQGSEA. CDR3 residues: CSAPGSGNTEAFF. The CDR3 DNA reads TGCAGCGCTCCGGGGTCTGGGAACACTGAAGCTTTCTTT.

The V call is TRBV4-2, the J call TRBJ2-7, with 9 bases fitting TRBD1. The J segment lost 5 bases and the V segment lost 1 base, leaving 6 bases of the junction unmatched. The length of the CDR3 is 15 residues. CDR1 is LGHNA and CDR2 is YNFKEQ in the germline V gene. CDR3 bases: TGTGCCAGCAGCCAAGGTATGGACAGGGGCCACGAGCAGTACTTC. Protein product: CASSQGMDRGHEQYF.

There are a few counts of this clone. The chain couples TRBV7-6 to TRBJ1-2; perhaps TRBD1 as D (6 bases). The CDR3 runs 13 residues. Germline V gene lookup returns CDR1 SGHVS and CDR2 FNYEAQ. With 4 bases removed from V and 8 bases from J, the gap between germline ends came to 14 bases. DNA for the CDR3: TGTGCCAGCAGCTCCGCCGGGGGGCAAGGCTACACCTTC. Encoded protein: CASSSAGGQGYTF.

CDR3 sequence (DNA): TGCAGCGTTGAAGATTCTCGAAGCAATGGCTACACCTTC. Its protein product is CSVEDSRSNGYTF. The chain uses TRBV29-1 and TRBJ1-2; D ambiguous. Germline-derived CDR1 and CDR2 are SQVTM and ANQGSEA. Trimming removed 0 bases from V and 6 bases from J, with 11 bases in between. This CDR3 region has 13 residues.